This is a list of T cell receptor beta chains from one sample in a study of beta chain features in type 1 diabetes. The table came from immunoSEQ multiplex PCR; TCRdb's copy has only in-frame clones and leaves some out. Of some 190,000 clones detected, around 8% appear once; the ten largest clones hold approximately 0.87%. Input material: central memory CD4+ T cells from blood. These TCRs come from a woman aged 40-49 years with type 1 diabetes. Both conserved end residues are part of each CDR3. Fields, in order: V gene, J gene, D gene, clone size, CDR3 DNA, CDR3 protein. The D gene is left open where the match is weak. The size field is filled for only some rows; it gives once, few, many or a size class.

V gene: TRBV5-1
J gene: TRBJ1-2
D gene: NA
clone size: NA
CDR3 DNA: TGCGCCAGCAGCCCAGGTAACGACTATGGCTACACCTTC
CDR3 protein: CASSPGNDYGYTF

V gene: TRBV28
J gene: TRBJ1-5
D gene: NA
clone size: few
CDR3 DNA: TGTGCCAGCTCACAGGGTGCAGTTGGCAATCAGCCCCAGCATTTT
CDR3 protein: CASSQGAVGNQPQHF

V gene: TRBV19
J gene: TRBJ2-1
D gene: TRBD2
clone size: many
CDR3 DNA: TGTGCCAGTAGCACGGGACTAGCGGGAGGGAGGGAGCAGTTCTTC
CDR3 protein: CASSTGLAGGREQFF

V gene: TRBV4-1
J gene: TRBJ1-4
D gene: NA
clone size: NA
CDR3 DNA: TGCGCCAGCAGCCAAGATCAGGGCACGGTGGATGAAAAACTGTTTTTT
CDR3 protein: CASSQDQGTVDEKLFF

V gene: TRBV12-5
J gene: TRBJ2-3
D gene: TRBD1
clone size: few
CDR3 DNA: TGTGCTAGTGGCCCCTCCGGACAGGGTGGGCAGTATTTT
CDR3 protein: CASGPSGQGGQYF

V gene: TRBV7-7
J gene: TRBJ1-4
D gene: NA
clone size: NA
CDR3 DNA: TGTGCTAGCAGCCCTTATGTCGCCCCACGGTTAAATGAAAAACTGTTTTTT
CDR3 protein: CASSPYVAPRLNEKLFF

V gene: TRBV7-2
J gene: TRBJ2-7
D gene: TRBD2
clone size: few
CDR3 DNA: TGTGCCAGCAGCCCTGCGGGGGATCCCTCCTACGAGCAGTACTTC
CDR3 protein: CASSPAGDPSYEQYF

V gene: TRBV19
J gene: TRBJ2-2
D gene: NA
clone size: few
CDR3 DNA: TGTGCCAGTAACCCTGGGGCAGCTACATTCGGCGGGGAGCTGTTTTTT
CDR3 protein: CASNPGAATFGGELFF

V gene: TRBV18
J gene: TRBJ1-5
D gene: NA
clone size: few
CDR3 DNA: TGTGCCAGCTCACCTACGACACGGGGAAATGAGCCCCAGCATTTT
CDR3 protein: CASSPTTRGNEPQHF

V gene: TRBV5-4
J gene: TRBJ1-2
D gene: NA
clone size: few
CDR3 DNA: TGTGCCATCCGTGGGGGGGACTTCTATGGCTACACCTTC
CDR3 protein: CAIRGGDFYGYTF

V gene: TRBV5-1
J gene: TRBJ2-1
D gene: TRBD1
clone size: NA
CDR3 DNA: TGCGCCAGCAGCTCCGGGACAGGGTTCGTGGATGAGCAGTTCTTC
CDR3 protein: CASSSGTGFVDEQFF

V gene: TRBV7-3
J gene: TRBJ1-6
D gene: TRBD1
clone size: NA
CDR3 DNA: TGTGCCAGCAGCACCGGGACAGGCCATTCACCCCTCCACTTT
CDR3 protein: CASSTGTGHSPLHF

V gene: TRBV5-1
J gene: TRBJ1-1
D gene: NA
clone size: few
CDR3 DNA: TGCGCCAGCAGCTACTGGACAGAAGCAAACACTGAAGCTTTCTTT
CDR3 protein: CASSYWTEANTEAFF

V gene: TRBV30
J gene: TRBJ2-1
D gene: NA
clone size: few
CDR3 DNA: TGTGCCTGGAGTAAGGCCCCGGGAAATGAGCAGTTCTTC
CDR3 protein: CAWSKAPGNEQFF

V gene: TRBV7-2
J gene: TRBJ2-3
D gene: TRBD2
clone size: NA
CDR3 DNA: TGTGCCAGCAGCGTGACTAGCGGGGGAGGGGCAGATACGCAGTATTTT
CDR3 protein: CASSVTSGGGADTQYF

V gene: TRBV6-5
J gene: TRBJ1-2
D gene: NA
clone size: few
CDR3 DNA: TGTGCCAGCAGTTACAAAGGGCAGAGGACTTATGGCTACACCTTC
CDR3 protein: CASSYKGQRTYGYTF

V gene: TRBV18
J gene: TRBJ1-2
D gene: NA
clone size: NA
CDR3 DNA: TGTGCCAGCTCACCACCTTCGTTCTATGGCTACACCTTC
CDR3 protein: CASSPPSFYGYTF

V gene: TRBV27
J gene: TRBJ2-6
D gene: TRBD1
clone size: many
CDR3 DNA: TGTGCCAGCAGTTTAGGGACAGGGGTAGGGGCCAACGTCCTGACTTTC
CDR3 protein: CASSLGTGVGANVLTF

V gene: TRBV7-8
J gene: TRBJ1-5
D gene: NA
clone size: few
CDR3 DNA: TGTGCCAGCAGCTTATATGGAACACAGGGGCCCCAGCATTTT
CDR3 protein: CASSLYGTQGPQHF

V gene: TRBV9
J gene: TRBJ1-2
D gene: NA
clone size: few
CDR3 DNA: TGTGCCAGCAGCGTAGCAACAGGGAAGGGGAATGGCTACACCTTC
CDR3 protein: CASSVATGKGNGYTF

V gene: TRBV21-1
J gene: TRBJ2-7
D gene: NA
clone size: NA
CDR3 DNA: TGTGCCAGCAGCCCCCGGGGGTTTTACGAGCAGTACTTC
CDR3 protein: CASSPRGFYEQYF

V gene: TRBV7-2
J gene: TRBJ1-1
D gene: TRBD1
clone size: NA
CDR3 DNA: TGTGCCAGCAGCCCACGGACAGGGAGAAACACTGAAGCTTTCTTT
CDR3 protein: CASSPRTGRNTEAFF

V gene: TRBV4-1
J gene: TRBJ1-2
D gene: TRBD1
clone size: many
CDR3 DNA: TGCGCCAGCAGCCAAGAGTGGGGACAGGGACGCGGCTACACCTTC
CDR3 protein: CASSQEWGQGRGYTF

V gene: TRBV2
J gene: TRBJ1-5
D gene: NA
clone size: NA
CDR3 DNA: TGTGCCAGCAATCTCCGGCGGCAGCCCCAGCATTTT
CDR3 protein: CASNLRRQPQHF

V gene: TRBV5-1
J gene: TRBJ2-3
D gene: TRBD2
clone size: few
CDR3 DNA: TGCGCCAGCAGTAAAGGACTAGCGGGGGGCCAACTAACAGATACGCAGTATTTT
CDR3 protein: CASSKGLAGGQLTDTQYF

V gene: TRBV29-1
J gene: TRBJ2-1
D gene: NA
clone size: NA
CDR3 DNA: TGCAGCGTTGAAGATCGCGGGACTGAGCAGTTCTTC
CDR3 protein: CSVEDRGTEQFF

V gene: TRBV18
J gene: TRBJ2-6
D gene: NA
clone size: few
CDR3 DNA: TGTGCCAGCTCACCGAGCGCGCGAGGGGCCAACGTCCTGACTTTC
CDR3 protein: CASSPSARGANVLTF

V gene: TRBV6-5
J gene: TRBJ2-5
D gene: NA
clone size: few
CDR3 DNA: TGTGCCAGCAGTGACGCGGGACGGGCGTGGGAACGGTACTTC
CDR3 protein: CASSDAGRAWERYF

V gene: TRBV10-3
J gene: TRBJ1-2
D gene: NA
clone size: NA
CDR3 DNA: TGTGCCATCAGTGAGCCGGGGGACCGCTATGGCTACACCTTC
CDR3 protein: CAISEPGDRYGYTF

V gene: TRBV5-1
J gene: TRBJ2-5
D gene: TRBD2
clone size: few
CDR3 DNA: TGCGCCAGCAGCTCCGGACTAGCCGGTGGGGAGACCCAGTACTTC
CDR3 protein: CASSSGLAGGETQYF

V gene: TRBV2
J gene: TRBJ2-6
D gene: NA
clone size: NA
CDR3 DNA: TGTGCCAGCATACTCTTATCTGGGGCCAACGTCCTGACTTTC
CDR3 protein: CASILLSGANVLTF

V gene: TRBV6-1
J gene: TRBJ1-6
D gene: NA
clone size: few
CDR3 DNA: TGTGCCAGCTCAAGGGACTCCAGTTCACCCCTCCACTTT
CDR3 protein: CASSRDSSSPLHF

V gene: TRBV27
J gene: TRBJ2-5
D gene: TRBD2
clone size: few
CDR3 DNA: TGTGCCAGCAGTTGGTCCTCACTAGCGGATCAAGAGACCCAGTACTTC
CDR3 protein: CASSWSSLADQETQYF

V gene: TRBV28
J gene: TRBJ1-1
D gene: TRBD1
clone size: NA
CDR3 DNA: TGTGCCAGCAGTCGGGACAGGGGACCTTTCTTT
CDR3 protein: CASSRDRGPFF

V gene: TRBV29-1
J gene: TRBJ2-3
D gene: TRBD2
clone size: NA
CDR3 DNA: TGCAGCGTGGCCGCACGGGGACTAGCGGGAGGGTGGGGCACAGATACGCAGTATTTT
CDR3 protein: CSVAARGLAGGWGTDTQYF

V gene: TRBV7-9
J gene: TRBJ2-3
D gene: NA
clone size: many
CDR3 DNA: TGTGCCAGCAGCTTAGCTAGGGGACACACAGATACGCAGTATTTT
CDR3 protein: CASSLARGHTDTQYF